This T cell receptor (beta chain) emerged from a study of blood T cell repertoires in COVID-19. As for the study in general: From T cells, B-cell-depleted T cells, or PBMCs came the material, which was cDNA or gDNA.

In the study's own analysis: Reference gene primer amplification in the assay estimated nucleated cell counts. The assay was immunoSEQ multiplex PCR, and TCRdb's table has in-frame clones only and misses some. V, J and clone size are those of that table, while D and trimming were read from the DNA. The data show about 73,000 clones, approximately 80% seen once. The Seattle patients, enrolled during active infection, were followed longitudinally. The CDR3 runs 16 residues. V lost 2 bases and J lost 6; bases outside the gene matches: 8. Germline CDR1 and CDR2: KGHSH and LQKENI. The chain employs TRBV18 and TRBJ2-2, with 8 bases lining up with TRBD1. The receptor's source is a man in his 70s with COVID-19, enrolled during active disease. Source material: peripheral blood. The CDR3 nucleotides are TGTGCCAGCTCACCAGGTCAGGGGGCAGCTGCCGGGGAGCTGTTTTTT. Its protein is CASSPGQGAAAGELFF.